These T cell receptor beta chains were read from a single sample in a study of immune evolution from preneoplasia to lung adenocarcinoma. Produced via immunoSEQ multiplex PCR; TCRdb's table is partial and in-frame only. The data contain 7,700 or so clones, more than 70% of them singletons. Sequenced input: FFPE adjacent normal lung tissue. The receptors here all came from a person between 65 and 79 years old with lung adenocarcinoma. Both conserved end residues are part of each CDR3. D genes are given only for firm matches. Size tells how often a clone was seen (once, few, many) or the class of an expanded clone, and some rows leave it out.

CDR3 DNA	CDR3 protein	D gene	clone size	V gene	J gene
TGTGCCAGCAGCTTAAGCAGGGGAACTGAAGCTTTCTTT	CASSLSRGTEAFF	NA	NA	TRBV7-9	TRBJ1-1
TGTGCCAGCAGTTCGGAACAGGCGCATTCTGGAAACACCATATATTTT	CASSSEQAHSGNTIYF	NA	NA	TRBV28	TRBJ1-3
TGCAGTGTAAGCAGACAAGAGACCCAGTACTTC	CSVSRQETQYF	NA	NA	TRBV20-1	TRBJ2-5
TGTGCCAGCTCACCACGGGGCAGGGCCAACGAGCAGTACTTC	CASSPRGRANEQYF	NA	few	TRBV18	TRBJ2-7
TGTGCCAGCAGCGCCGACAGGGGGCTAGGGTCGTACTTC	CASSADRGLGSYF	TRBD1	NA	TRBV11-2	TRBJ2-7
TGTGCCAGCAGTGCGACAGGGGACGCCTTCGGAGGCCCCCAAGAGACCCAGTACTTC	CASSATGDAFGGPQETQYF	TRBD1	NA	TRBV2	TRBJ2-5
TGTGCCAGCAGCCAATTTGGTGGTACTAATGAAAAACTGTTTTTT	CASSQFGGTNEKLFF	NA	NA	TRBV16	TRBJ1-4
TGTGCCAGCAGCCAAGAGTTCCCGGGACAGTATGGCTACACCTTC	CASSQEFPGQYGYTF	TRBD1	NA	TRBV14	TRBJ1-2
TGTGCCTGGAAGGCCCTGGACAGGGGTGAGTGGAATGAGCAGTTCTTC	CAWKALDRGEWNEQFF	TRBD1	NA	TRBV30	TRBJ2-1
TGCAGCATTGAGAGGGGGGCCGGAGAGACCCAGTACTTC	CSIERGAGETQYF	NA	NA	TRBV29-1	TRBJ2-5
TGTGCCAGCAGCGCTGGACAGGGCCGCGAGCAGTACTTC	CASSAGQGREQYF	TRBD1	NA	TRBV7-2	TRBJ2-7
TGTGCCAGCAGCCTTGGGGTCAACAATGAGCAGTTCTTC	CASSLGVNNEQFF	NA	NA	TRBV11-3	TRBJ2-1
TGTGCCAGCAGCCCGGGACCGCCTCCAGAGACCCAGTACTTC	CASSPGPPPETQYF	NA	NA	TRBV7-3	TRBJ2-5
TGCGCCAGCAGTCACTCCGGGACACAGAACACTGAAGCTTTCTTT	CASSHSGTQNTEAFF	NA	NA	TRBV23-1	TRBJ1-1
TGTGCCAGCAGCTTAGGAGCAGATACGCAGTATTTT	CASSLGADTQYF	NA	NA	TRBV7-3	TRBJ2-3
TGCGCCAGCAGCCCAGAGGGACACTACAATGAGCAGTTCTTC	CASSPEGHYNEQFF	NA	NA	TRBV4-1	TRBJ2-1
TGTGCCAGCAGTAGCGCTAGCCCAGATACGCAGTATTTT	CASSSASPDTQYF	NA	few	TRBV6-1	TRBJ2-3
TGTGCCAGCAGCGAGGATGCTGGGGAGCTGTTTTTT	CASSEDAGELFF	NA	NA	TRBV9	TRBJ2-2
TGTGCCAGCAGTAACGGACGGCCACCCCTCCACTTT	CASSNGRPPLHF	NA	NA	TRBV6-5	TRBJ1-6
TGCAGCGTCGGGGGACGGGAGACCCAGTACTTC	CSVGGRETQYF	NA	once	TRBV29-1	TRBJ2-5
TGTGCCAGCTTAAAAATTCGCCGGGACCCCTACAATGAGCAGTTCTTC	CASLKIRRDPYNEQFF	NA	NA	TRBV18	TRBJ2-1
TGCGCCAGCAGCTTGGATGGGGGGAGCAATCAGCCCCAGCATTTT	CASSLDGGSNQPQHF	NA	NA	TRBV5-1	TRBJ1-5
TGTGCCTGGAATCCTTTGGGACAGGGCTACGAGCAGTACTTC	CAWNPLGQGYEQYF	TRBD1	NA	TRBV30	TRBJ2-7
TGTGCCAGCGGCTCAGCTAACTATGGCTACACCTTC	CASGSANYGYTF	NA	NA	TRBV6-5	TRBJ1-2
TGTGCCAGCAGCGCTACAGGGTTCAATCAGCCCCAGCATTTT	CASSATGFNQPQHF	NA	once	TRBV9	TRBJ1-5
TGTGCCAGCAGTTACCCGCCAGGGGGCAATCAGCCCCAGCATTTT	CASSYPPGGNQPQHF	NA	few	TRBV6-5	TRBJ1-5
TGTGCCTGGACCGGGGACAGGGGAGGCTACACCTTC	CAWTGDRGGYTF	TRBD1	NA	TRBV30	TRBJ1-2
TGTGCCAGCAGCAACAGGGGGGCTGAAGCTTTCTTT	CASSNRGAEAFF	TRBD1	NA	TRBV6-5	TRBJ1-1
TGCGCCAGCGAAGGGGTGAGCTCCTACAATGAGCAGTTCTTC	CASEGVSSYNEQFF	NA	NA	TRBV10-1	TRBJ2-1
TGTGCCAGCAGCAAGGACAGGGGGACTGGGGCCAACGTCCTGACTTTC	CASSKDRGTGANVLTF	TRBD1	NA	TRBV28	TRBJ2-6
TGTGCCAGCAGTTTACTAGGGCCCGTGGTTAAAGAGACCCAGTACTTC	CASSLLGPVVKETQYF	NA	NA	TRBV28	TRBJ2-5
TGTGCCTGGAGTGTACCCGGGTCGGGCAATCAGCCCCAGCATTTT	CAWSVPGSGNQPQHF	NA	NA	TRBV30	TRBJ1-5
TGTGCCAGCAGTGAAGGACAGGGTCGCTCACCCCTCCACTTT	CASSEGQGRSPLHF	TRBD1	NA	TRBV6-4	TRBJ1-6
TGCAGCGTTAGTAGCGTCCAAGAGACCCAGTACTTC	CSVSSVQETQYF	NA	NA	TRBV29-1	TRBJ2-5
TGTGCCAGCTCCCCTAGTCCGGGAGGGATAGACGAGCAGTACTTC	CASSPSPGGIDEQYF	TRBD2	NA	TRBV18	TRBJ2-7
TGCGCCAGCAGCCAAATCCCTAGCGCCTACAATGAGCAGTTCTTC	CASSQIPSAYNEQFF	NA	NA	TRBV4-1	TRBJ2-1